The 13 T cell receptor beta chains in this list originate from one sample, sequenced in a study of radiotherapy plus CTLA-4 blockade in lung cancer. Assay: immunoSEQ multiplex PCR; the TCRdb copy retains only in-frame clones and omits some. The data contain about 64,000 clones, around 74% of them singletons. Sequences were derived from peripheral blood, sampled from a patient treated with radiotherapy plus ipilimumab. Receptor source: a human donor with non-small cell lung cancer whose response to radiotherapy plus ipilimumab could not be evaluated.

The chain employs TRBV27 and TRBJ1-1; D gene ambiguous. Germline CDR1 reads MNHEY; CDR2 reads SMNVEV (reference sequence). The CDR3 has 14 residues. V was trimmed by 6 bases and J by 0 bases, leaving 11 bases between them. CDR3 protein: CASSYTDMNTEAFF. The CDR3 nucleotides read TGTGCCAGCAGCTACACAGATATGAACACTGAAGCTTTCTTT.

The chain has TRBV30 and TRBJ2-1; TRBD2 aligns across 10 bases. Germline V gene data show CDR1 as GTSNPN and CDR2 as SVGIG (reference sequence). J gave up 3 bases and V 3 bases, and 8 bases lay outside the gene matches. CDR3 length: 16 amino acids. CDR3 amino acids: CAWSSLASGGYNEQFF. The CDR3 coding sequence is TGTGCCTGGAGCTCCCTGGCTAGCGGGGGCTACAATGAGCAGTTCTTC. The whole variable domain, remainder taken from reference TRBV30 and TRBJ2-1, is SQTIHQWPATLVQPVGSPLSLECTVEGTSNPNLYWYRQAAGRGLQLLFYSVGIGQISSEVPQNLSASRPQDRQFILSSKKLLLSDSGFYLCAWSSLASGGYNEQFFGPGTRLTVL.

CDR3 loop: CASSIMGQNRKTYGYTF. CDR3 DNA: TGCGCCAGCAGCATCATGGGCCAGAACCGAAAGACCTATGGCTACACCTTC. The genes are TRBV4-1 and TRBJ1-2; D is uncertain. This CDR3 contains 17 residues. Germline V CDR1 and CDR2: MGHRA, YSYEKL. Trimming removed 5 bases at V and 4 bases at J, with 23 bases between.

V gene TRBV6-5 combines with J gene TRBJ1-6; weak D call: TRBD1 (6 bases). Trimming pared 5 bases from V and 7 bases from J, leaving 15 bases between. CDR1 is MNHEY and CDR2 is SVGAGI in the germline V gene. The CDR3 is 15 amino acids. The CDR3 DNA reads as TGTGCCAGCAGTACACAACAGGGATTCAATTCACCCCTCCACTTT. It specifies CASSTQQGFNSPLHF.

V is TRBV5-6 and J is TRBJ1-1; TRBD1 matches at 9 bases. This CDR3 is 15 amino acids long. V was clipped by 1 base and J by 3 bases; unmatched bases: 4. Germline CDR1 is SGHDT and CDR2 is YYEEEE. DNA of the CDR3: TGTGCCAGCAGCTTGACACAGGGGGCTCACACTGAAGCTTTCTTT. This gives the protein CASSLTQGAHTEAFF.

The CDR3 spells CASSTEGGYTEAFF. For the CDR3, the DNA is TGTGCCAGCAGCACTGAGGGGGGGTACACTGAAGCTTTCTTT. The V call is TRBV9, the J call TRBJ1-1; maybe TRBD1 (6 bases). The V end was cut by 4 bases, the J end by 3 bases, with 13 bases between. Germline CDR1 reads SGDLS; CDR2 reads YYNGEE. The CDR3 is 14 amino acids. The whole variable domain, remainder taken from reference TRBV9 and TRBJ1-1, is DSGVTQTPKHLITATGQRVTLRCSPRSGDLSVYWYQQSLDQGLQFLIQYYNGEERAKGNILERFSAQQFPDLHSELNLSSLELGDSALYFCASSTEGGYTEAFFGQGTRLTVV.

The rearrangement uses TRBV25-1 and TRBJ1-2, with TRBD1 matching over 8 bases. Germline V gene lookup returns CDR1 MGHDK and CDR2 SYGVNS. CDR3 length: 15 residues. The V segment lost 1 base and the J segment 7 bases; nucleotides outside the gene matches: 8. CDR3 nucleotides: TGTGCCAGCAGTGAATCCCGCGACAGGGGCTCTGGCTACACCTTC. Protein product: CASSESRDRGSGYTF.

The chain links TRBV10-2 to TRBJ1-2; the D is unclear. This CDR3 has 13 amino acids. Germline lookup yields CDR1 WSHSY and CDR2 SAAADI. Trimming pared 6 bases from V and 0 bases from J, leaving 8 bases between. The CDR3 nucleotides are TGCGCCAGCAGGAGAGATACTAACTATGGCTACACCTTC. It translates to CASRRDTNYGYTF.

This clone has only a few counts. The same CDR3 arises from other DNA sequences in this sample as well. The CDR3 loop reads CASSRQGSGYTF. Written as DNA, the CDR3 is TGTGCCAGCAGTAGACAGGGATCTGGCTACACCTTC. The V and J genes are TRBV7-9 and TRBJ1-2, with 7 nucleotides matching TRBD1. The V gene's germline CDR1 is SEHNR and CDR2 FQNEAQ (reference sequence). V shed 6 bases and J 7 bases; nucleotides not matched to a gene: 5. The CDR3 has 12 amino acids.

The CDR3 DNA is TGTGCCAGTACTCCCCGGGCGGGTTATAGGGGGACGACAGATACGCAGTATTTT. It encodes CASTPRAGYRGTTDTQYF. The V call is TRBV19, the J call TRBJ2-3; a weak D match, TRBD1 (6 bases). V lost 7 bases, J lost 3 bases, and 26 bases lay in between. The CDR3 has 18 amino acids. The germline V gene has CDR1 LNHDA and CDR2 SQIVND (reference sequence).

For this clone: Other nucleotide sequences in the sample specify the same CDR3. V and J are TRBV11-1 and TRBJ1-1, with 9 positions matching TRBD1. The CDR3 loop spans 14 amino acids. Germline CDR1 reads SGHAT; CDR2 reads FQDESV (reference sequence). J gave up 1 base and V 5 bases, and 2 bases lay outside the gene matches. CDR3 sequence reads: CASSPDRGNTEAFF. The CDR3, as DNA: TGTGCCAGCAGCCCGGACAGGGGGAACACTGAAGCTTTCTTT.

This clone was detected only a few times. The V call is TRBV9, the J call TRBJ2-7; no definite D call. Germline CDR1 reads SGDLS; CDR2 reads YYNGEE. The length of the CDR3 is 15 residues. The V and J ends lost 0 bases and 2 bases respectively, with 12 bases between them. In DNA form, the CDR3 reads TGTGCCAGCAGCGTAGGAGGTTTCGGAGCCTACGAGCAGTACTTC. Translated: CASSVGGFGAYEQYF.

The chain uses TRBV19 and TRBJ2-5, with D unclear. Trimming cost V 8 bases and J 4 bases, with 8 bases left between them. CDR1 and CDR2 from the germline V gene are LNHDA and SQIVND (reference sequence). The CDR3 length is 11 residues. In nucleotides, the CDR3 is TGTGCCAGTCGAAACTTAGAGACCCAGTACTTC. Its translation: CASRNLETQYF.